Detailed here is one TCR beta chain. Its target is unknown. The data originate from a study of regulatory T cells in long-lasting Graves disease. The wider study: Patients with persistent Graves' disease had over 5 years of antithyroid drugs and persistent TSH receptor antibodies.

This sample's time point: persistent/refractory GD, antithyroid drugs over 5 years with positive TRAb. PBMC RNA served as the TCR library source. The V end lost 0 bases, the J end lost 5 bases, and 10 bases lay between the germline ends. CDR3 length: 13 amino acids. Germline values: CDR1 GTSNPN, CDR2 SVGIG (reference sequence). Arm-PCR of CDR3 regions and iRepertoire HTBI primers were the basis on which TCR beta libraries were built. In the source study's methods: Identification yielded approximately 67 TRBV and 13 to 15 TRBJ segments across samples. TCRdb itself ran the multiplex PCR reads through MiXCR, one entry per CDR3 protein. It is TCRdb's table, rather than the study itself, that gives the V and J calls and clone size. Here the sample spans roughly 500,000 distinct CDR3 sequences, around a fifth being singletons. Findings and limits, study-wide: Study was limited to peripheral blood, excluding thyroid tissue. Persistent disease was associated with favored TRBV28 usage and with favored use of TRBJ1-2 and TRBJ2-5.

This clonotype originated in a female donor with Graves disease. Sequenced here: peripheral blood mononuclear cells (PBMCs), sampled when the disease was refractory, from a patient treated with antithyroid drugs. This sequence joins TRBV30 and TRBJ2-5; no reliable D call. CDR3 residues: CAWSVPVTETQYF. As DNA, the CDR3 is TGTGCCTGGAGTGTACCAGTGACGGAGACCCAGTACTTC.